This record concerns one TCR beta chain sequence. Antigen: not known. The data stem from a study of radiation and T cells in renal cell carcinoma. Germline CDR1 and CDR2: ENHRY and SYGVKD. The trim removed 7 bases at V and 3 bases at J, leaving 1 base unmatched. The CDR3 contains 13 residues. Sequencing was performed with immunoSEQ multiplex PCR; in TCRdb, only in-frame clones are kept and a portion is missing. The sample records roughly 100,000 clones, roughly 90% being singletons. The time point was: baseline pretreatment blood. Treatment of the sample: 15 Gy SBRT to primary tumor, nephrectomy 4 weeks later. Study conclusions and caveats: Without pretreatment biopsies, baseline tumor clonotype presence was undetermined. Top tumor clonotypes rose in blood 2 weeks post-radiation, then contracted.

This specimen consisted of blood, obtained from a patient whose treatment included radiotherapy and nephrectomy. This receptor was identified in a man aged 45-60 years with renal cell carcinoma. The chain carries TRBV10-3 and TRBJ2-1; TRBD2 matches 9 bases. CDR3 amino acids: CAINSGSYNEQFF. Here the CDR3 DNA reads TGTGCCATCAATAGCGGGAGCTACAATGAGCAGTTCTTC.